This TCR beta chain was sequenced for a study of post-analysis software for immune sequencing data. With respect to this clonotype: Its antigen is not known.

Broader study findings: The study found TRBV5-6, TRBV5-1 and TRBV20-1 among 5 or 6 TRBV segments more frequent in patients than controls.

Germline V lookup: CDR1 SNHLY, CDR2 FYNNEI. This CDR3 has 12 residues. The V end lost 6 bases, the J end lost 3 bases, and 8 bases lay between the germline ends. Carried by the TCR beta cDNA libraries were unique molecular identifiers. Starting from approximately 1 to 10 million T cells, the study yielded hundreds of thousands of cDNA molecules. TCRdb recomputed calls from the PCR reads with MiXCR, one row per CDR3 protein. Among approximately 730,000 distinct CDR3 sequences listed, just under 30% were seen once. Sample: blood. The rearrangement joins TRBV2 to TRBJ1-2; the D is unclear. The clonotype was recovered from a girl under 18 with multiple sclerosis. The CDR3 region is CASRMEDYGYTF. CDR3 nucleotides: TGTGCCAGCAGGATGGAGGACTATGGCTACACCTTC.